These 28 T cell receptor beta chains share one sample of origin, sequenced in a study of blood T cell repertoires in COVID-19 (dated by TCRdb to the early 2020s). Receptor amplification or capture employed the immunoSEQ multiplex PCR assay. TCRdb mirrors the immuneACCESS table, restricted to in-frame sequences. Some clones are absent from its copies; in checked studies, under half trace to an unresolved V gene, and the reason for the others is unknown. Within this sample are 150,000 to 200,000 clones, with roughly 90% of them counted one time only. The top ten hold 0.53% of the sample. The sequenced sample consisted of peripheral blood. These receptors were obtained from a man aged 45-65 years with acute or convalescent COVID-19.

The V and J genes are TRBV29-1 and TRBJ2-1; 7 bases are shared with TRBD1. The length of the CDR3 is 15 residues. Trimming at V came to 2 bases and at J to 4 bases, leaving 8 bases not matched to a gene. CDR1 is SQVTM, CDR2 ANQGSEA, per germline. The CDR3 DNA sequence: TGCAGCGTTGAATTCACAGGGGTCATTTACAATGAGCAGTTCTTC. It yields the protein CSVEFTGVIYNEQFF.

DNA for the CDR3: TGTGCCAGCAGCTTACGGGCAGGGGATGGCTACACCTTC. Protein sequence: CASSLRAGDGYTF. The gene calls are TRBV7-9 and TRBJ1-2, with a possible D match to TRBD1 (6 bases). The germline V gene encodes CDR1 SEHNR and CDR2 FQNEAQ (reference sequence). This CDR3 contains 13 residues. Deletions cut 2 bases from V and 6 bases from J, with 10 bases between.

This chain links TRBV5-4 with TRBJ1-4, with TRBD1 as a possible D gene (6 bases). This CDR3 has 14 residues. CDR1 and CDR2 from the germline V gene are SGHNT and YYREEE (reference sequence). Trimming took off 5 bases at V and 5 bases at J, with 13 bases between the two ends. This CDR3 reads CASSTGWANEKLFF. DNA for the CDR3: TGTGCCAGCAGTACAGGGTGGGCGAATGAAAAACTGTTTTTT.

As concerns this clone: Other DNA sequences within the sample encode an identical CDR3. The chain recombines TRBV9 with TRBJ2-5; perhaps TRBD2 as D (5 bases). The V gene's germline CDR1 is SGDLS and CDR2 YYNGEE. The V end was cut by 0 bases, the J end by 1 base, with 7 bases between. This CDR3 comprises 14 residues. CDR3 residues: CASSVGGLQETQYF. CDR3 nucleotides: TGTGCCAGCAGCGTAGGAGGACTCCAAGAGACCCAGTACTTC.

The chain recombines TRBV11-2 with TRBJ1-1; D perhaps matches TRBD1 (6 bases). Between the trimmed V and J ends, which lost 1 base and 4 bases, there was a span of 10 bases. The CDR3 spans 14 residues. The germline V gene encodes CDR1 SGHAT and CDR2 FQNNGV. The CDR3 DNA reads as TGTGCCAGCAGCTTAGTAGAGGGGGTCACTGAAGCTTTCTTT. This sequence encodes CASSLVEGVTEAFF.

This clone appeared a few times. J is TRBJ2-7 and V is TRBV11-2, with TRBD2 matching over 13 bases. This CDR3 spans 15 amino acids. Looked up from germline, CDR1 is SGHAT and CDR2 is FQNNGV. Losses at the gene ends were 5 bases for V and 4 bases for J; bases not matched to a gene: 5. CDR3 nucleotide sequence: TGTGCCAGCAGCCAACAGACTAGCGGGAGGTACGAGCAGTACTTC. Translation: CASSQQTSGRYEQYF. The full variable domain, its missing parts supplied by reference TRBV11-2 and TRBJ2-7, is EAGVAQSPRYKIIEKRQSVAFWCNPISGHATLYWYQQILGQGPKLLIQFQNNGVVDDSQLPKDRFSAERLKGVDSTLKIQPAKLEDSAVYLCASSQQTSGRYEQYFGPGTRLTVT.

This chain joins TRBV5-1 and TRBJ1-1, with TRBD1 matching 7 bases. The CDR3 runs 17 residues. The V and J ends lost 3 bases and 0 bases, in that order; junction bases with no gene match: 11. The germline V gene has CDR1 SGHRS and CDR2 YFSETQ. As DNA, the CDR3 is TGCGCCAGCAGCTCAACCGCAACAGGGGCTTTGAACACTGAAGCTTTCTTT. Its protein is CASSSTATGALNTEAFF.

J is TRBJ2-1 and V is TRBV7-8, with 7 bases fitting TRBD2. CDR1 and CDR2 (germline): SGHVS, FQNEAQ. The CDR3 extends over 12 amino acids. The V gene end was trimmed by 4 bases and the J gene end by 9 bases; junction bases not matched to a gene: 3. The CDR3 nucleotides read TGTGCCAGCAGCTGGGAGCGGGGTGAGCAGTTCTTC. This encodes CASSWERGEQFF.

The genes are TRBV7-2 and TRBJ2-1; TRBD1 agrees at 11 bases. Germline V gene lookup returns CDR1 SGHTA and CDR2 FQGNSA. V lost 5 bases, J lost 8 bases, and 8 bases stayed unmatched. The CDR3 loop spans 15 amino acids. The CDR3 is CASSDRDRGTHEQFF. In DNA, the CDR3 is TGTGCCAGCAGCGACCGGGACAGGGGGACACATGAGCAGTTCTTC.

The rearrangement joins TRBV28 to TRBJ2-2; TRBD2 agrees at 12 bases. V dropped 3 bases and J dropped 4; count of bases not matched to a gene: 6. The CDR3 loop spans 17 amino acids. The germline V gene encodes CDR1 MDHEN and CDR2 SYDVKM. The CDR3 DNA follows: TGTGCCAGCAGTTTCCCCCTGACTAGCGGGAGCACCGGGGAGCTGTTTTTT. Translating it yields CASSFPLTSGSTGELFF. The complete variable domain, with remaining parts taken from reference TRBV28 and TRBJ2-2, reads DVKVTQSSRYLVKRTGEKVFLECVQDMDHENMFWYRQDPGLGLRLIYFSYDVKMKEKGDIPEGYSVSREKKERFSLILESASTNQTSMYLCASSFPLTSGSTGELFFGEGSRLTVL.

The chain combines TRBV7-6 with TRBJ1-2; D is possibly TRBD1 (6 bases). This CDR3 has 14 amino acids. V was shortened by 0 bases and J by 7 bases, with 12 bases between the two germline ends. Looked up from germline, CDR1 is SGHVS and CDR2 is FNYEAQ. Here the CDR3 reads CASSLALGGGGYTF. In DNA, the CDR3 is TGTGCCAGCAGCTTAGCGTTGGGAGGGGGTGGCTACACCTTC.

This clone is a singleton in its sample. The chain joins TRBV13 to TRBJ2-2; TRBD2 agrees at 10 bases. There are 16 residues in the CDR3. Germline assignment: CDR1 PRHDT and CDR2 FYEKMQ (reference sequence). The junction had 8 bases not matched to a gene; V was cut back by 5 bases and J by 5 bases. The CDR3 DNA reads TGTGCCAGCAGCCCACCAAGCGGGAGGGGGACCGGGGAGCTGTTTTTT. The encoded protein is CASSPPSGRGTGELFF. The whole variable domain, filled in from reference TRBV13 and TRBJ2-2, reads AAGVIQSPRHLIKEKRETATLKCYPIPRHDTVYWYQQGPGQDPQFLISFYEKMQSDKGSIPDRFSAQQFSDYHSELNMSSLELGDSALYFCASSPPSGRGTGELFFGEGSRLTVL.

The rearrangement joins TRBV25-1 to TRBJ2-5; TRBD1 matches at 10 bases. Unmatched junction bases numbered 6, after V lost 4 bases and J lost 7 bases. Germline V gene data show CDR1 as MGHDK and CDR2 as SYGVNS. CDR3 length equals 14 residues. The CDR3 DNA is TGTGCCAGCAGTGGGGACAGGGGCGCACGGACCCAGTACTTC. This encodes CASSGDRGARTQYF. Based on the CDR3 plus reference TRBV25-1 and TRBJ2-5, the full variable domain is EADIYQTPRYLVIGTGKKITLECSQTMGHDKMYWYQQDPGMELHLIHYSYGVNSTEKGDLSSESTVSRIRTEHFPLTLESARPSHTSQYLCASSGDRGARTQYFGPGTRLLVL.

The chain recombines TRBV23-1 with TRBJ2-2; no firm D call. TRBV23-1 is noted as an ORF with a role that remains uncertain. This CDR3 has 14 amino acids. The ends were cut back, 4 bases at V and 4 bases at J, with 10 bases in the middle. DNA of the CDR3: TGCGCCAGCAGTCGAGCGCGGTTCACCGGGGAGCTGTTTTTT. Residues: CASSRARFTGELFF.

This clone has a single count. The chain employs TRBV2 and TRBJ2-3, with 8 bases lining up with TRBD2. The CDR3 extends over 14 amino acids. CDR1 and CDR2 (germline): SNHLY, FYNNEI. V dropped 8 bases and J dropped 1; count of bases not matched to a gene: 5. CDR3 loop: CASLAGLRTDTQYF. The CDR3 DNA reads TGTGCCAGCTTAGCGGGATTGCGCACAGATACGCAGTATTTT.

This clone was observed a single time. The gene calls are TRBV29-1 and TRBJ1-1; tentatively, D is TRBD1 (5 bases). Trimming took 4 bases from V and 9 from J, leaving 9 bases between them. The CDR3 is 10 residues long. The germline CDR1 and CDR2 sequences are SQVTM and ANQGSEA. CDR3 bases: TGCAGCGTTGTCGGGGGACAAGCTTTCTTT. Its translation: CSVVGGQAFF.

A single count supports this clone. The chain combines TRBV9 with TRBJ1-3; D is perhaps TRBD1 (6 bases). Trimming removed 1 base at V and 2 bases at J, with 13 bases between. This CDR3 is built from 16 residues. CDR1 and CDR2 (germline): SGDLS, YYNGEE. As DNA, the CDR3 is TGTGCCAGCAGCGTACGGCAGGGGATAGCTGGAAACACCATATATTTT. Amino acid sequence: CASSVRQGIAGNTIYF. The full variable domain, rest sourced from reference TRBV9 and TRBJ1-3, is DSGVTQTPKHLITATGQRVTLRCSPRSGDLSVYWYQQSLDQGLQFLIQYYNGEERAKGNILERFSAQQFPDLHSELNLSSLELGDSALYFCASSVRQGIAGNTIYFGEGSWLTVV.

V gene TRBV12-5 combines with J gene TRBJ1-2; weak D call: TRBD1 (6 bases). CDR1 LGHNT and CDR2 FRNRAP come from the germline V gene. Trimming cost V 2 bases and J 5 bases, with 9 bases left between them. The CDR3 contains 13 residues. The CDR3 DNA sequence: TGTGCTAGTGGTTTGTGGGGGCGGTATGGCTACACCTTC. Encoded protein: CASGLWGRYGYTF.

The chain has TRBV6-5 and TRBJ2-1; D unresolved. Looked up from germline, CDR1 is MNHEY and CDR2 is SVGAGI. This CDR3 contains 16 residues. Between the trimmed V and J ends, which lost 0 bases and 5 bases, there was a span of 14 bases. CDR3 residues: CASSYSTRKRHNEQFF. In DNA form, the CDR3 reads TGTGCCAGCAGTTACTCGACCAGGAAAAGGCACAATGAGCAGTTCTTC.

The CDR3 DNA reads as TGTGCCAGCAGCTTAAACAGGGGCGGCTATGGCTACACCTTC. It encodes CASSLNRGGYGYTF. The chain couples TRBV7-2 to TRBJ1-2; 7 bases are a match to TRBD1. This CDR3 comprises 14 residues. From germline, CDR1 is SGHTA and CDR2 FQGNSA. V was clipped by 2 bases and J by 4 bases; unmatched bases: 4.

The chain combines TRBV14 with TRBJ2-7, with TRBD1 matching over 10 bases. CDR1 is SGHDN, CDR2 FVKESK, per germline. This CDR3 spans 13 amino acids. The ends lost 6 bases at V and 5 bases at J; junction bases unmatched: 4. This CDR3 reads CASRGTGVHEQYF. In DNA form, the CDR3 reads TGTGCCAGCAGGGGGACAGGGGTCCACGAGCAGTACTTC.

The chain joins TRBV4-3 to TRBJ2-6; D gene unclear. CDR1 LGHNA and CDR2 YSLEER come from the germline V gene. The length of the CDR3 is 15 residues. Between the trimmed V and J ends, which lost 0 bases and 1 base, there was a span of 4 bases. Here the CDR3 DNA reads TGCGCCAGCAGCCAAGATTTATCTGGGGCCAACGTCCTGACTTTC. It specifies CASSQDLSGANVLTF.

This sequence joins TRBV21-1 and TRBJ1-5; the table gives TRBD1 as D, unverified against the DNA. TRBV21-1 is classified as a pseudogene. The CDR3 has 20 amino acids. The CDR3 sequence is CASSKKGDTEEVNSNQPQHF. The CDR3 DNA sequence: TGTGCCAGCAGCAAAAAGGGGGACACGGAGGAAGTTAATAGCAATCAGCCCCAGCATTTT.

V usage is TRBV6-5 and J usage is TRBJ1-5; 8 nucleotides align to TRBD1. This CDR3 spans 14 amino acids. Looked up from germline, CDR1 is MNHEY and CDR2 is SVGAGI. The CDR3 sequence is CASWAGGSYQPQHF. The CDR3 DNA sequence: TGTGCATCCTGGGCAGGGGGCTCTTATCAGCCCCAGCATTTT.

This rearrangement joins TRBV5-5 to TRBJ2-6; D unresolved. Germline CDR1 and CDR2: SGHKS and YYEKEE (reference sequence). Trimming removed 0 bases from V and 3 bases from J, with 10 bases in between. This CDR3 is built from 16 residues. CDR3 amino acids: CASSLVWLDGANVLTF. The CDR3 DNA is TGTGCCAGCAGCTTGGTGTGGTTAGATGGGGCCAACGTCCTGACTTTC. The full variable domain, completed using reference TRBV5-5 and TRBJ2-6, is DAGVTQSPTHLIKTRGQQVTLRCSPISGHKSVSWYQQVLGQGPQFIFQYYEKEERGRGNFPDRFSARQFPNYSSELNVNALLLGDSALYLCASSLVWLDGANVLTFGAGSRLTVL.

The CDR3 DNA sequence: TGTGCCAGCAGCTTAGGACAGGGGATCGGACGCTCCTATAATTCACCCCTCCACTTT. Translating gives CASSLGQGIGRSYNSPLHF. The rearrangement links TRBV7-8 to TRBJ1-6; TRBD1 aligns across 8 bases. Losses at the gene ends were 1 base for V and 0 bases for J; bases not matched to a gene: 8. Germline V lookup: CDR1 SGHVS, CDR2 FQNEAQ. The CDR3 has 19 residues. The full variable domain, with the rest looked up from reference TRBV7-8 and TRBJ1-6, is GAGVSQSPRYKVAKRGQDVALRCDPISGHVSLFWYQQALGQGPEFLTYFQNEAQLDKSGLPSDRFFAERPEGSVSTLKIQRTQQEDSAVYLCASSLGQGIGRSYNSPLHFGNGTRLTVT.

This chain uses TRBV9 with TRBJ2-5; a possible D gene is TRBD2 (5 bases). The ends were cut back, 4 bases at V and 4 bases at J, with 20 bases in the middle. The CDR3 totals 16 residues. Germline V gene sequence: CDR1 SGDLS, CDR2 YYNGEE. For the CDR3, the DNA is TGTGCCAGCAGCCCCGGGAACAGTCGTCCGGGAGAGACCCAGTACTTC. Protein: CASSPGNSRPGETQYF.

The V and J genes are TRBV3-1 (or the pseudogene TRBV3-2) and TRBJ2-1; 9 bases are a match to TRBD2. Unmatched junction bases numbered 11, after V lost 0 bases and J lost 8 bases. Germline assignment: CDR1 LGHDT and CDR2 YNNKEL (reference sequence). The CDR3 has 17 residues. CDR3 in DNA: TGTGCCAGCAGCCAAGACCTTAGCGGGAGAATTATCGATGAGCAGTTCTTC. It translates to CASSQDLSGRIIDEQFF.